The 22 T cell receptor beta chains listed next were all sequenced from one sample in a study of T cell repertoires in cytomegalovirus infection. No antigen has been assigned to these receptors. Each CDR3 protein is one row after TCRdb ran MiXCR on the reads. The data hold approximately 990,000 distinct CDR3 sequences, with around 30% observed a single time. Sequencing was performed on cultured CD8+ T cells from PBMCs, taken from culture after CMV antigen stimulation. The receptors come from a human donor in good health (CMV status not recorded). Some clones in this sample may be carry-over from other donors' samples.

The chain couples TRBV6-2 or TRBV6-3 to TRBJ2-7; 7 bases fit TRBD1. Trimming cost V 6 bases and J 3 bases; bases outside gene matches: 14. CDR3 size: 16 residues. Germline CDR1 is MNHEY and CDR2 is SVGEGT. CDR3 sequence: CASSAVRQGPLYEQYF. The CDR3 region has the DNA TGTGCCAGCAGCGCGGTCCGACAGGGACCCCTCTACGAGCAGTACTTC.

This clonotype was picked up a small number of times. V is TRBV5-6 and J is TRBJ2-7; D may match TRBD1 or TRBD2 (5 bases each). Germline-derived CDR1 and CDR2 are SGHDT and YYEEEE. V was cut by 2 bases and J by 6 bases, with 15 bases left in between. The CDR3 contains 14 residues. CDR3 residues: CASSFGTALIEQYV. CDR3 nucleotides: TGTGCCAGCAGCTTCGGGACCGCCCTTATCGAGCAGTACGTC.

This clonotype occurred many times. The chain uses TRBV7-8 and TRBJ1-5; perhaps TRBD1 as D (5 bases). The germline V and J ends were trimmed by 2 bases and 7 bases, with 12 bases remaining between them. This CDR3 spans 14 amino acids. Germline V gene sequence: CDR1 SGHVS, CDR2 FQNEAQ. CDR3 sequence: CASSLMGESQPQHF. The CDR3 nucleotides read TGTGCCAGCAGCTTAATGGGGGAAAGCCAGCCCCAGCATTTT.

CDR3 amino acids: CASSWGGALNEQFF. Written as DNA, the CDR3 is TGTGCCAGCAGTTGGGGGGGGGCCCTGAATGAGCAGTTCTTC. The chain joins TRBV27 to TRBJ2-1; D possibly corresponds to TRBD2 (7 bases). CDR1 and CDR2 (germline): MNHEY, SMNVEV (reference sequence). Trimming pared 4 bases from V and 7 bases from J, leaving 14 bases between. This CDR3 has 14 residues.

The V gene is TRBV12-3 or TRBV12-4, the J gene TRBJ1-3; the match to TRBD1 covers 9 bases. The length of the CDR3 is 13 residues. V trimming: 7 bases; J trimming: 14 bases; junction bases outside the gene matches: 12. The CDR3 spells CASTRDRVFTLYF. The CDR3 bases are TGTGCCAGCACCCGGGACAGGGTTTTTACCCTATATTTT.

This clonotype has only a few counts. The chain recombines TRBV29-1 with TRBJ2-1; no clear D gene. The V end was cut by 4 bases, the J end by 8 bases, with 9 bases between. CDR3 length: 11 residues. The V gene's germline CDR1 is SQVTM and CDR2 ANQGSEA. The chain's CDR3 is CSVGKGYEQFF. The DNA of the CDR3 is TGCAGCGTTGGTAAGGGCTATGAGCAGTTCTTC.

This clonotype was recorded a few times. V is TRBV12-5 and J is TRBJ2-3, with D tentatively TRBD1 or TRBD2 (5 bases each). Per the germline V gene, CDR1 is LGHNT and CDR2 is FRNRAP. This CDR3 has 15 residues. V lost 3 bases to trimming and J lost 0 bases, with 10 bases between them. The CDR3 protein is CASGLWGFSTDTQYF. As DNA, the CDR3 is TGTGCTAGTGGTTTATGGGGGTTTAGCACAGATACGCAGTATTTT.

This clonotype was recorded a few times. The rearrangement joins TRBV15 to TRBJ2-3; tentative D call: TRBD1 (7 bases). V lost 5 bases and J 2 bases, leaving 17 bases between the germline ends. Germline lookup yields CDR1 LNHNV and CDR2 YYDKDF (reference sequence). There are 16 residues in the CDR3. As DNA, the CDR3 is TGTGCCACCAGCCGCTCAGGGGGGCCCGACACAGATACGCAGTATTTT. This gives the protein CATSRSGGPDTDTQYF.

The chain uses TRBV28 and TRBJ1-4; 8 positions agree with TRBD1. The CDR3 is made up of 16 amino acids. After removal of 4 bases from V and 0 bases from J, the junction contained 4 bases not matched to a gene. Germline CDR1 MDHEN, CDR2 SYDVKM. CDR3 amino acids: CASSSGQEATNEKLFF. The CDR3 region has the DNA TGTGCCAGCAGTTCGGGACAGGAGGCAACTAATGAAAAACTGTTTTTT.

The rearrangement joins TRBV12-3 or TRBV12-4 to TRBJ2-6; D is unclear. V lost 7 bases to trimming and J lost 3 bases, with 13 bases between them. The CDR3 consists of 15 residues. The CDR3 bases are TGTGCCAGCACCCTTGGGTTGGTTGGGGCCAACGTCCTGACTTTC. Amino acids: CASTLGLVGANVLTF.

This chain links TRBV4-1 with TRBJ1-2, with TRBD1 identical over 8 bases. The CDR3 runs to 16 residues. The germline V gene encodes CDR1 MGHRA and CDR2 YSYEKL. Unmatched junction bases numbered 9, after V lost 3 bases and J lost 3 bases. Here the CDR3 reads CASSHPGQGPYYGYTF. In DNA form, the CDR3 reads TGCGCCAGCAGCCACCCCGGACAGGGCCCTTACTATGGCTACACCTTC.

CDR3 amino acids: CASSLSLRTALNTEAFF. In DNA, the CDR3 is TGTGCCAGCAGCTTATCACTCCGGACAGCCTTGAACACTGAAGCTTTCTTT. V and J are TRBV7-9 and TRBJ1-1; tentative D call: TRBD1 (6 bases). CDR1 is SEHNR, CDR2 FQNEAQ, per germline (reference sequence). The CDR3 contains 17 residues. V lost 2 bases and J 0 bases, leaving 16 bases between the germline ends.

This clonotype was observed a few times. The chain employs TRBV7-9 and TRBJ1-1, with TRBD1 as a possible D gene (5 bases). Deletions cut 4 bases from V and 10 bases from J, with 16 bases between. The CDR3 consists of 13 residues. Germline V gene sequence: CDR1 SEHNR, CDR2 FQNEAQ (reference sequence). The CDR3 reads CASSSPPTVGAFF. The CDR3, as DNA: TGTGCCAGCAGCTCCCCACCGACAGTGGGAGCTTTCTTT.

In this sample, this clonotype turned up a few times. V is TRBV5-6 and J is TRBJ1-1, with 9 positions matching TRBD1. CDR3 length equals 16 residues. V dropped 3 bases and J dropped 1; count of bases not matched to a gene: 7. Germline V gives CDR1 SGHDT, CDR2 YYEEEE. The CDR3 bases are TGTGCCAGCAGCTGGGGACAGGGAAAACCGAACACTGAAGCTTTCTTT. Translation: CASSWGQGKPNTEAFF. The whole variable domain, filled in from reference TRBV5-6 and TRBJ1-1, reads DAGVTQSPTHLIKTRGQQVTLRCSPKSGHDTVSWYQQALGQGPQFIFQYYEEEERQRGNFPDRFSGHQFPNYSSELNVNALLLGDSALYLCASSWGQGKPNTEAFFGQGTRLTVV.

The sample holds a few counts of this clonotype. CDR3 amino acids: CSARYEPQNRNEQFF. For the CDR3, the DNA is TGCAGTGCTAGATATGAGCCACAAAATAGGAATGAGCAGTTCTTC. This chain links TRBV20-1 with TRBJ2-1, with D unclear. V was trimmed by 2 bases and J by 7 bases, leaving 18 bases between them. This CDR3 has 15 residues. The germline gives CDR1 DFQATT, CDR2 SNEGSKA (reference sequence).

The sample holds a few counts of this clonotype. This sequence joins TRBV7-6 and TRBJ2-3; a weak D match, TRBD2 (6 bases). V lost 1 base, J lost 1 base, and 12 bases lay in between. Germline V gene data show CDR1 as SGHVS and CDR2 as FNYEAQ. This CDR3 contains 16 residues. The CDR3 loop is CASSLDSGRGTDTQYF. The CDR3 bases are TGTGCCAGCAGCTTAGACAGCGGGCGGGGCACAGATACGCAGTATTTT.

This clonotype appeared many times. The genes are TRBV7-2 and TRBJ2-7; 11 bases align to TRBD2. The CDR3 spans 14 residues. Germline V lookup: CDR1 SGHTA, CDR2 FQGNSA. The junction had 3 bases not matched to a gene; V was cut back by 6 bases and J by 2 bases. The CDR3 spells CASSLAGGTYEQYF. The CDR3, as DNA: TGTGCCAGCAGTCTAGCGGGGGGAACCTACGAGCAGTACTTC.

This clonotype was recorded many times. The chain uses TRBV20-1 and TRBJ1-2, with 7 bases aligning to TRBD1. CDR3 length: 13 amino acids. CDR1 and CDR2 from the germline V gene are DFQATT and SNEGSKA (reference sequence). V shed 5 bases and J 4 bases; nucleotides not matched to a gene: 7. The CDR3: CSAAGTEPYGYTF. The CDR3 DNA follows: TGCAGTGCTGCCGGGACAGAGCCCTATGGCTACACCTTC.

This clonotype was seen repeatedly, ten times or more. The CDR3 is CASSLARGSGNTIYF. The DNA for the CDR3 is TGTGCCAGCAGCTTAGCGCGTGGCTCTGGAAACACCATATATTTT. The chain is built from TRBV7-2 and TRBJ1-3, with D hard to call. Trimming removed 0 bases from V and 0 bases from J, with 6 bases in between. The length of the CDR3 is 15 residues. In germline, CDR1 is SGHTA, CDR2 FQGNSA.

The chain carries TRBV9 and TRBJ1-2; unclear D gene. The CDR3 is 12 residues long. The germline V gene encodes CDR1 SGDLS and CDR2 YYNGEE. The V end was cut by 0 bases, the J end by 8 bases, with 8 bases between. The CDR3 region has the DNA TGTGCCAGCAGCGTAGGGAACAAAGGCTACACCTTC. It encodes CASSVGNKGYTF.

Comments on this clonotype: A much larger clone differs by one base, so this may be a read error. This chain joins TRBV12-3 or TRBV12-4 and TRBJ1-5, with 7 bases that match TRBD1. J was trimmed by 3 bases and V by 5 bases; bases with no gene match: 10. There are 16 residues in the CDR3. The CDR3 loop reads CASSPKDRFANQPQHF. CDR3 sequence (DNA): TGTGCCAGCAGTCCGAAGGACAGGTTTGCCAATCAGCCCCAGCATTTT.

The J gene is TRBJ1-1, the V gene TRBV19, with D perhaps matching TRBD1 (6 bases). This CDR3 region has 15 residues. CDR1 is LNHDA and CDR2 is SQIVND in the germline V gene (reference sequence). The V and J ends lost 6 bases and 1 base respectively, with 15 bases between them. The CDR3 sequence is CASRDSGHKNTEAFF. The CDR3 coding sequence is TGTGCCAGTAGGGACTCGGGACATAAGAACACTGAAGCTTTCTTT.